Ten or more counts support the clone carrying this T cell receptor beta chain. The target antigen is unknown. CDR1 and CDR2 from the germline V gene are MDHEN and SYDVKM. The V end lost 6 bases, the J end lost 0 bases, and 11 bases lay between the germline ends. The CDR3 extends over 14 amino acids. The sample comes from a study of Graves' ophthalmopathy and Graves' hyperthyroidism. RNA transcripts yielded amplified TCR beta CDR3 regions. First-round RT-PCR used HTBI primers; second-round multiplex PCR followed. TCRdb passed the multiplex PCR reads through MiXCR, listing each CDR3 protein once. The sample carries about 210,000 distinct CDR3 sequences, approximately 28% recorded once. Certain patients, namely those with other autoimmune diseases, uncontrolled infections, pregnancy or lactation, were excluded. General observations from the study: Ophthalmopathy progression was predicted by the model at 70.59% sensitivity and 72% to 80% specificity. Blood contained most expanded thyroid clonotypes exceeding 0.001 frequency.

V usage is TRBV28 and J usage is TRBJ1-1; the D gene is possibly TRBD1 (6 bases). The sequence came from a man in his fifties or sixties with Graves' ophthalmopathy. Material for sequencing was peripheral blood. This CDR3 is CASSIQGLNTEAFF. In DNA form, the CDR3 reads TGTGCCAGCAGCATACAGGGACTGAACACTGAAGCTTTCTTT.